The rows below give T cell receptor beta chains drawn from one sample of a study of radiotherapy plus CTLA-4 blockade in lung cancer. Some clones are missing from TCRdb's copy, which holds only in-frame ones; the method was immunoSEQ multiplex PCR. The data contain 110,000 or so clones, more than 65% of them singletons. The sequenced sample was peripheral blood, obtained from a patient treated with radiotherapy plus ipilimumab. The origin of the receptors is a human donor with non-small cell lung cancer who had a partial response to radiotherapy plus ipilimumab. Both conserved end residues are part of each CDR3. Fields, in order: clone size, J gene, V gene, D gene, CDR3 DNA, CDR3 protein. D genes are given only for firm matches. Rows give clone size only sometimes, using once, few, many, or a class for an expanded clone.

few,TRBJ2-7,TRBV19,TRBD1,TGTGCCAGTGGGACAGGAGTTACCTACGAGCAGTACTTC,CASGTGVTYEQYF
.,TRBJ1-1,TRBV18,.,TGTGCCAGCTCACCAATGTCGGACACTGAAGCTTTCTTT,CASSPMSDTEAFF
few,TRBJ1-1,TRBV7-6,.,TGTGCCAGCAGCTTAGGGCCTAGAACTGAAGCTTTCTTT,CASSLGPRTEAFF
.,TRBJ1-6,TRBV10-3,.,TGTGCCATCAGTGAGATAGGGGTAAATTCACCCCTCCACTTT,CAISEIGVNSPLHF
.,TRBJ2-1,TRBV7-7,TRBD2,TGTGCTAGCAGCTCGGGACTAGCGGGATTCAATGAGCAGTTCTTC,CASSSGLAGFNEQFF
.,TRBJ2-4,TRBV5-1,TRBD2,TGCGCCAGCCGGCCGGGACTAGGGGACATTCAGTACTTC,CASRPGLGDIQYF
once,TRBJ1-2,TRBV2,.,TGTGCCACCAACTCTGAAGGAGGTTTCGGTGGCTACACCTTC,CATNSEGGFGGYTF
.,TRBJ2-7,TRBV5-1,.,TGCGCCAGCAGCAAAGGGACTGAGTCATCTGACGAGCAGTACTTC,CASSKGTESSDEQYF
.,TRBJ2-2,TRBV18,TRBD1,TGTGCCAGCTCTCGGACAACCGGGACAGGGACGACCGGGGAGCTGTTTTTT,CASSRTTGTGTTGELFF
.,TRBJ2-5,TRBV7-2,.,TGTGCCAGCAGACCAGGGGGCGGGAGGGCTCTTGAGACCCAGTACTTC,CASRPGGGRALETQYF
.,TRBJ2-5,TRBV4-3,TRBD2,TGCGCCAGCAGCCTTCGACTAGCGGGATTACAAGAGACCCAGTACTTC,CASSLRLAGLQETQYF
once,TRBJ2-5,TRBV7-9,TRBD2,TGTGCCAGCAGCTTAGGATCCGGGACTAGGGGCGGAGAGACCCAGTACTTC,CASSLGSGTRGGETQYF
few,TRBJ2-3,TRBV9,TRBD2,TGTGCCAGCAGCAAACGGGGGGACCCAGGAGAAGATACGCAGTATTTT,CASSKRGDPGEDTQYF
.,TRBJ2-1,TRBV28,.,TGTGCCAGCAGTTTATTCGGAGGGTCTAGCTCCTACAATGAGCAGTTCTTC,CASSLFGGSSSYNEQFF
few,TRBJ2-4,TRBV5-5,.,TGTGCCAGCAGCTTGGGAGAGGAAAACATTCAGTACTTC,CASSLGEENIQYF
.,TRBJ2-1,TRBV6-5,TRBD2,TGTGCCAGCAGAATAAGCGGGAGGGCCTACAATGAGCAGTTCTTC,CASRISGRAYNEQFF
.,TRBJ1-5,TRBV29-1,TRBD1,TGCAGCGTTGCCGGGACAGGGGGCAATCAGCCCCAGCATTTT,CSVAGTGGNQPQHF
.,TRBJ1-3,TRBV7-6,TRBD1,TGTGCCAGCAGCCCCCGGGACAGTAACACCATATATTTT,CASSPRDSNTIYF
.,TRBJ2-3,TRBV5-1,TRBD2,TGCGCCAGCAGCTTGAGAACTAGCGGACGCACGGATACGCAGTATTTT,CASSLRTSGRTDTQYF
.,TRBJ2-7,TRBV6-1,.,TGTGCCAGCAGTGAAGCCCATCCCTACGAGCAGTACTTC,CASSEAHPYEQYF
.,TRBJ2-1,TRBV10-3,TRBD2,TGTGCCATCAGTGAGTTTAGCGGGAGTAGGGTGCTTTACAATGAGCAGTTCTTC,CAISEFSGSRVLYNEQFF
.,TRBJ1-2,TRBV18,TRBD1,TGTGCCAGCTCACCACAAACAGGGGCCAGCTATGGCTACACCTTC,CASSPQTGASYGYTF
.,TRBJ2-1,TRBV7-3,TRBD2,TGTGCCAGCAGCCGGGGACTAGCGGGAGCGCAGTTCTTC,CASSRGLAGAQFF
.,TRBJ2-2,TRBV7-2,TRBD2,TGTGCCAGCAGCTTACGGTTAGCGGGAGCCGGGGAGCTGTTTTTT,CASSLRLAGAGELFF
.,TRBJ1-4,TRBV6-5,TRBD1,TGTGCCAGCAGGCCTCAGGGGGCTGTTAATGAAAAACTGTTTTTT,CASRPQGAVNEKLFF
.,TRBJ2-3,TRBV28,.,TGTGCCAGCGGAACTAGGCTAGCAGGCACAGATACGCAGTATTTT,CASGTRLAGTDTQYF
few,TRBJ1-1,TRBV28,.,TGTGCCAGCAGTTTGCGGAAAGGGAGGGGTGAAGCTTTCTTT,CASSLRKGRGEAFF
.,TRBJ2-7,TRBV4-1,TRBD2,TGTGCCAGCAGCCGTGGCACTAGCGGGAGCGAGCAGTACTTC,CASSRGTSGSEQYF
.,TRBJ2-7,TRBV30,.,TGTGCCTGGGCGGGGCAGAGCTACGAGCAGTACTTC,CAWAGQSYEQYF
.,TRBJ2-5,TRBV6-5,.,TGTGCCAGCAGGCAGGGTTTTGAGACCCAGTACTTC,CASRQGFETQYF
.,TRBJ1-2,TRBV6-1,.,TGTGCCAGCAGTGAAGAGGCCAGGGATGACTATGGCTACACCTTC,CASSEEARDDYGYTF
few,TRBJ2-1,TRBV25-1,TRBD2,TGTGCCAGCAGTGCCCTTGGGACTAGCGAGAAGGGCGAGCAGTTCTTC,CASSALGTSEKGEQFF
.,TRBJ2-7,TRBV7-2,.,TGTGCCAGCACGGGGACTTCCTACGAGCAGTACTTC,CASTGTSYEQYF
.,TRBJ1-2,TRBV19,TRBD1,TGTGCCAGTAGTATAGGACGGGACAGGGGCTATGGCTACACCTTC,CASSIGRDRGYGYTF
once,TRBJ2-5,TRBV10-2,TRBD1,TGCGCCAGCAGTTCTCCCGGTAGCGGACAGGGATTCCAAGAGACCCAGTACTTC,CASSSPGSGQGFQETQYF
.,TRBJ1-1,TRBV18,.,TGTGCCAGCTCACCACCGGGGGGACCGACTGAAGCTTTCTTT,CASSPPGGPTEAFF
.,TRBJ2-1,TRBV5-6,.,TGTGCCAGCAGCTTAACAGGCCTCAATGAGCAGTTCTTC,CASSLTGLNEQFF
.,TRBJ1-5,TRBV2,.,TGTGCCAGCAGCGGGGTAGCAGGCGAACATAGCAATCAGCCCCAGCATTTT,CASSGVAGEHSNQPQHF
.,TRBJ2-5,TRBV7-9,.,TGTGCCAGCAGCTTCCCCGAGAGGTACCAAGAGACCCAGTACTTC,CASSFPERYQETQYF
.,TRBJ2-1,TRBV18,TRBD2,TGTGCCAGCTCACCCGCGCGACTAGCGGGAGGGAATGAGCAGTTCTTC,CASSPARLAGGNEQFF
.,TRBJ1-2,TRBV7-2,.,.,CASSLDILEINYGYTF
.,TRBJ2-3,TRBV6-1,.,TGTGCCAGCGGGACGGGAGACCCTAGCACAGATACGCAGTATTTT,CASGTGDPSTDTQYF
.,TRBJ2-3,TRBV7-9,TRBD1,TGTGCCAGCAGCCCGGGACAGGGACCCGATACGCAGTATTTT,CASSPGQGPDTQYF
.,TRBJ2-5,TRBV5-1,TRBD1,TGCGCCAGCAGCTCCGGACAGGGGGCGCGAGAGACCCAGTACTTC,CASSSGQGARETQYF
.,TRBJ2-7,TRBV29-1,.,TGCAGCGTTGCTGCGACATCTTCCTACGAGCAGTACTTC,CSVAATSSYEQYF
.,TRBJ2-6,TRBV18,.,TGTGCCAGCTCAATAGGGCGGGGCTCTGGGGCCAACGTCCTGACTTTC,CASSIGRGSGANVLTF
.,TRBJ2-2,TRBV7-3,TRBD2,TGTGCCAGCAGCTTAACTCGGACTAGCGGGAACACCGGGGAGCTGTTTTTT,CASSLTRTSGNTGELFF
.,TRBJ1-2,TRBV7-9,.,TGTGCCAGCAGCACTTCGGGGGGAGCTTATTCTAACTATGGCTACACCTTC,CASSTSGGAYSNYGYTF
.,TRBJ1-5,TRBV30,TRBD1,TGTGCCTGGAGTCGATCTACAGGGGGCGGACAGCCCCAGCATTTT,CAWSRSTGGGQPQHF
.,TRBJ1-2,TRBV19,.,TGTGCCAGTAGTATTCCCCGACAGAATTATGGCTACACCTTC,CASSIPRQNYGYTF
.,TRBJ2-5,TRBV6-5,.,TGTGCCAGCGGAGGACAGCTTAAAGAGACCCAGTACTTC,CASGGQLKETQYF
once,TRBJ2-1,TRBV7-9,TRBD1,TGTGCCAGCAGCCCTAGAGAGGGACAGGGCCCCTACAATGAGCAGTTCTTC,CASSPREGQGPYNEQFF
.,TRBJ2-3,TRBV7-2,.,TGTGCCAGCAGCTCCCCCCTGAGCACAGATACGCAGTATTTT,CASSSPLSTDTQYF
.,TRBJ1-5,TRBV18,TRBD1,TGTGCCAGCCGAGGGACAGTCAATAGCAATCAGCCCCAGCATTTT,CASRGTVNSNQPQHF